This T cell receptor (beta chain) was sequenced in a study of CD8+ T cells in alopecia areata. Whole-study context: Treated patients were given oral tofacitinib, which was dosed at 5 to 10 mg twice daily.

Study-wide findings and caveats: Patients showed less clear TCR sequence sharing than mice, possibly partly because of HLA diversity. Alopecia totalis/universalis scalp especially showed more expanded CD8+ clones than normal scalp.

cDNA serving as the sequencing template came from extracted, reverse transcribed RNA. The repertoire was sequenced with immunoSEQ multiplex PCR; TCRdb's copy has only in-frame clones and lacks some. This table holds under 250,000 clones, about 60% found once. Alopecia areata patients provided lesional scalp punch biopsies and peripheral blood. For this clone: The antigen remains undetermined.

This specimen was CD4+ T cells sorted from blood, taken at week 0. The receptor comes from a human donor with alopecia areata.

The CDR3 loop reads CASSSQGLGEKLFF. The CDR3 nucleotides are TGTGCCAGCAGCTCCCAGGGGTTGGGGGAAAAACTGTTTTTT. V gene TRBV7-6 combines with J gene TRBJ1-4; the D gene is possibly TRBD1 (6 bases). The CDR3 length is 14 residues. V gave up 4 bases and J gave up 8 bases, with 14 bases separating them. The germline V gene encodes CDR1 SGHVS and CDR2 FNYEAQ.